The TCR beta chain under discussion was sequenced for a study of shared clonotypes between healthy human individuals. Study at large: CD4 naive cells filled three plates per donor, CD4 memory three, CD8 naive two and CD8 memory one.

V shed 5 bases and J shed 6 bases, with 8 bases lying between them. In germline, CDR1 is SGHTA, CDR2 FQGTGA. The CDR3 loop spans 12 amino acids. TCRdb keeps only in-frame clones here, not all; method: immunoSEQ multiplex PCR. This sample has about 680,000 clones, with 72% found just once. This clone was found many times. Sequencing was done on a sample of memory CD4+ T cells sorted from blood. This sample's subset: CD45RA-negative fraction. The V gene is TRBV7-3, the J gene TRBJ2-1; perhaps TRBD2 as D (5 bases). This TCR came from a woman aged 25-40 years in good health. The CDR3 is CASSGGFNEQFF. For the CDR3, the DNA is TGTGCCAGCAGCGGCGGGTTCAATGAGCAGTTCTTC.